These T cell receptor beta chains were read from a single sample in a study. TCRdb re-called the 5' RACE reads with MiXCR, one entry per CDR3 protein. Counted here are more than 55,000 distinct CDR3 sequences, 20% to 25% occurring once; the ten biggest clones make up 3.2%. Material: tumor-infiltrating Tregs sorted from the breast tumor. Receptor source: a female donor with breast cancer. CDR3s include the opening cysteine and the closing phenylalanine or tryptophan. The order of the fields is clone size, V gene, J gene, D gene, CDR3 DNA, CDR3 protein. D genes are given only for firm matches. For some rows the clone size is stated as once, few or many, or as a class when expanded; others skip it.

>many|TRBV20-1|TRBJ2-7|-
TGCAGTGCAAAGCTTGGGGCAGGTTCCTACGAGCAGTACTTC
CSAKLGAGSYEQYF
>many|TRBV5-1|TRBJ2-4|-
TGCGCCAGCAGCTTGGGGACGGGACCCGTAGCCAAAAACATTCAGTACTTC
CASSLGTGPVAKNIQYF
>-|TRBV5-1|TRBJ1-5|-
TGCGCCAGCAGCTTAATTGGTGATAGCAATCAGCCCCAGCATTTT
CASSLIGDSNQPQHF
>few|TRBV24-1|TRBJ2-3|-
TGTGCCACCAGTGATTTCGTCTCAGATACGCAGTATTTT
CATSDFVSDTQYF
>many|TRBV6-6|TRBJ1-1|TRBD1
TGTGCCAGCAGTCACAGGGGGGAGAACACTGAAGCTTTCTTT
CASSHRGENTEAFF
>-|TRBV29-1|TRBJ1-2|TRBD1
TGCAGCGTTGGGGACAGCTATGGCTACACCTTC
CSVGDSYGYTF
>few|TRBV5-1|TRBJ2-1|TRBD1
TGCGCCAGCAGCCAGGGGGTAAACAATGAGCAGTTCTTC
CASSQGVNNEQFF
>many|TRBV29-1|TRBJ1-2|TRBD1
TGCAGCGTTAAGGCCTCCGGGACAGGGGGCATCGGTGGCTACACCTTC
CSVKASGTGGIGGYTF
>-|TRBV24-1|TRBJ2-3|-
TGTGCCACCCAACAGAGAACCACAGATACGCAGTATTTT
CATQQRTTDTQYF
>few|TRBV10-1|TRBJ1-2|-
TGCGCCAGCAGTGAGTCTGAGTCCAACCTCAGGGGTGGCGGCTACACCTTC
CASSESESNLRGGGYTF